Each of the 19 T cell receptor beta chains below was sequenced from the same sample in a study of cytomegalovirus exposure and HLA in healthy donors (TCRdb year 2017). Libraries were made using the immunoSEQ multiplex PCR assay. For the multiplex PCR, a mixture combining 60 forward primers for TCR Vbeta segments and 13 reverse primers for TCR Jbeta segments was used. In its TCRdb copy, this immuneACCESS table keeps in-frame sequences only and misses some clones. Where compared with another copy, unresolved V genes explain less than half of these, and the others have no known cause. The sample profile shows approximately 31,000 clones; around nine tenths of them were found once. Jointly, the top ten make up roughly 2.5% of the sample. The specimen sequenced was PBMCs. All receptors come from a boy aged 5-17 years in good health and CMV-seronegative.

The rearrangement uses TRBV2 and TRBJ2-7, with D perhaps matching TRBD1 (5 bases). Trimming took 10 bases from V and 1 from J, leaving 20 bases between them. The CDR3 is made up of 15 amino acids. Per germline, CDR1 SNHLY and CDR2 FYNNEI. CDR3 residues: CAITDTRQASYEQYF. The CDR3 DNA reads TGTGCCATTACGGACACGAGGCAGGCATCCTACGAGCAGTACTTC.

The genes are TRBV4-1 and TRBJ2-7, with TRBD1 as a possible D gene (6 bases). The CDR3 covers 13 residues. The germline V gene has CDR1 MGHRA and CDR2 YSYEKL. V was cut by 1 base and J by 4 bases, with 8 bases left in between. The CDR3 DNA reads as TGCGCCAGCAGCCAAGTAGGGGGTTACGAGCAGTACTTC. Its protein is CASSQVGGYEQYF.

V is TRBV10-3 and J is TRBJ2-1; maybe TRBD1 (5 bases). This CDR3 is built from 15 residues. CDR1 and CDR2 (germline): ENHRY, SYGVKD. The V end was cut by 6 bases, the J end by 2 bases, with 14 bases between. Here the CDR3 DNA reads TGTGCCATCAGGGGGCTTCTAATCCCCTACAATGAGCAGTTCTTC. Translated, it gives CAIRGLLIPYNEQFF.

The V call is TRBV19, the J call TRBJ2-7; TRBD1 aligns across 9 bases. The CDR3 length is 14 residues. J lost 4 bases, V lost 3 bases, and 4 bases had no gene match. Germline CDR1 LNHDA, CDR2 SQIVND (reference sequence). As DNA, the CDR3 is TGTGCCAGTAGTATTGGGACAGGGTCGTACGAGCAGTACTTC. Translating it yields CASSIGTGSYEQYF.

This chain uses TRBV4-1 with TRBJ2-5; 10 nucleotides match TRBD2. CDR1 is MGHRA, CDR2 YSYEKL, per germline. CDR3 length equals 17 residues. Unmatched junction bases numbered 8, after V lost 1 base and J lost 3 bases. In DNA, the CDR3 is TGCGCCAGCAGCCAAGTTGCGTCTAGCGGGGGCAAAGAGACCCAGTACTTC. It yields the protein CASSQVASSGGKETQYF.

Notes on this clone: Relative to the germline gene, one junction end is altered; a read error may explain this. The CDR3 spells CASRESGGYEQYF. Here the CDR3 DNA reads TGTGCCAGCAGGGAATCGGGGGGTTACGAGCAGTACTTC. The V and J genes are TRBV25-1 and TRBJ2-7; 7 bases are shared with TRBD2. The germline V gene encodes CDR1 MGHDK and CDR2 SYGVNS. The CDR3 totals 13 residues.

The chain joins TRBV27 to TRBJ2-3, with a weak D call TRBD1 (6 bases). The CDR3 totals 16 residues. V was clipped by 5 bases and J by 3 bases, with 18 bases between them. The germline V gene has CDR1 MNHEY and CDR2 SMNVEV (reference sequence). CDR3: CASSGNRVIFTDTQYF. The CDR3 DNA sequence: TGTGCCAGCAGTGGAAACAGGGTAATTTTTACAGATACGCAGTATTTT.

The chain couples TRBV10-3 to TRBJ2-3; 8 bases line up with TRBD1. With 5 bases clipped from V and 3 bases from J, the junction kept 4 bases outside the gene matches. Germline values: CDR1 ENHRY, CDR2 SYGVKD. The CDR3 is 14 residues long. The DNA of the CDR3 is TGTGCCATCAGTTCGGGACAGGTAACAGATACGCAGTATTTT. It encodes CAISSGQVTDTQYF.

This chain connects TRBV4-2 to TRBJ2-1; a weak D match, TRBD1 (6 bases). Trimming stripped 4 bases from V and 0 bases from J, with 16 bases between. The CDR3 extends over 17 amino acids. Germline CDR1 reads LGHNA; CDR2 reads YNFKEQ. In DNA form, the CDR3 reads TGTGCCAGCAGCCTTAATCGACAGGCCCGCTCCTACAATGAGCAGTTCTTC. It translates to CASSLNRQARSYNEQFF.

This chain connects TRBV27 to TRBJ2-7; no clear D. From germline, CDR1 is MNHEY and CDR2 SMNVEV (reference sequence). This CDR3 is built from 13 residues. Trimming removed 3 bases at V and 0 bases at J, with 6 bases between. CDR3 loop: CASSFQNSYEQYF. CDR3 coding DNA: TGTGCCAGCAGTTTTCAGAACTCCTACGAGCAGTACTTC.

This clone turned up a few times. The CDR3 DNA follows: TGCGCCAGCCCGGGACAGCCTCGATCAGAAGCTTTCTTT. Translating gives CASPGQPRSEAFF. The rearrangement joins TRBV10-1 to TRBJ1-1; 7 bases match TRBD1. Germline V lookup: CDR1 WNHNN, CDR2 SYGVQD (reference sequence). J lost 8 bases, V lost 8 bases, and 11 bases had no gene match. This CDR3 has 13 amino acids.

This chain uses TRBV2 with TRBJ1-6; the D is unclear. The germline CDR1 and CDR2 sequences are SNHLY and FYNNEI. The CDR3 consists of 16 residues. V was trimmed by 4 bases and J by 0 bases, leaving 10 bases between them. The CDR3 reads CASSVLGSSYNSPLHF. CDR3 DNA sequence: TGTGCCAGCAGTGTGTTGGGGAGCTCCTATAATTCACCCCTCCACTTT.

The chain carries TRBV10-3 and TRBJ2-3; TRBD1 might be the D (7 bases). The V gene's germline CDR1 is ENHRY and CDR2 SYGVKD. This CDR3 spans 16 amino acids. The germline V and J ends were trimmed by 7 bases and 0 bases, with 17 bases remaining between them. The CDR3 spells CAINEPGGISTDTQYF. For the CDR3, the DNA is TGTGCCATCAACGAACCAGGGGGGATAAGCACAGATACGCAGTATTTT.

The gene calls are TRBV7-8 and TRBJ1-1; 7 bases are shared with TRBD1. Germline V gene sequence: CDR1 SGHVS, CDR2 FQNEAQ. Trimming took 6 bases from V and 3 from J; bases not matched to a gene: 4. The CDR3 has 13 residues. CDR3 residues: CASRGDSYTEAFF. The CDR3 nucleotides read TGTGCCAGCAGGGGGGACAGCTACACTGAAGCTTTCTTT.

The gene calls are TRBV6-7 and TRBJ1-5, with D unresolved. TRBV6-7 is noted as an ORF with a role that remains uncertain. With 6 bases removed from V and 3 bases from J, the gap between germline ends came to 15 bases. There are 15 residues in the CDR3. The CDR3 loop reads CASRPLRGYNQPQHF. The CDR3 bases are TGTGCCAGCAGACCCCTCAGAGGGTACAATCAGCCCCAGCATTTT.

The rearrangement links TRBV7-9 to TRBJ2-3; no clear D gene. Germline V gene lookup returns CDR1 SEHNR and CDR2 FQNEAQ (reference sequence). This CDR3 comprises 17 residues. The V end was cut by 0 bases, the J end by 0 bases, with 13 bases between. CDR3 loop: CASSLAYQRSSTDTQYF. As DNA, the CDR3 is TGTGCCAGCAGCTTAGCTTACCAGAGGTCTAGCACAGATACGCAGTATTTT.

The chain uses TRBV19 and TRBJ2-5; 9 bases are a match to TRBD1. CDR3 size: 18 residues. Germline V gene sequence: CDR1 LNHDA, CDR2 SQIVND (reference sequence). V lost 0 bases and J lost 5; bases outside the gene matches: 13. CDR3 amino acids: CASSIDLPGQGLKETQYF. CDR3 in DNA: TGTGCCAGTAGTATAGATTTACCGGGACAGGGCTTGAAGGAGACCCAGTACTTC.

The chain is built from TRBV7-6 and TRBJ2-5; 7 positions match TRBD1. Germline V lookup: CDR1 SGHVS, CDR2 FNYEAQ. The CDR3 runs 14 residues. Trimming took 3 bases from V and 4 from J; bases not matched to a gene: 5. The CDR3 nucleotides are TGTGCCAGCAGCTTCATGACAGGGTCAGAGACCCAGTACTTC. Translated, it gives CASSFMTGSETQYF.

The chain is built from TRBV6-5 and TRBJ1-5; D perhaps matches TRBD1 (6 bases). Trimming left V 2 bases short and J 1 base short, with 9 bases between. From germline, CDR1 is MNHEY and CDR2 SVGAGI. The CDR3 has 15 amino acids. The CDR3 DNA follows: TGTGCCAGCAGTTACACACAGGGAAGCAATCAGCCCCAGCATTTT. This sequence encodes CASSYTQGSNQPQHF.